This passage covers 8 T cell receptor beta chains from one sample sequenced in a study of shared clonotypes between healthy human individuals. Positively selected for CCR7, the CD45RO-negative cells used as naive CD8 cells excluded terminally differentiated effector memory CD45RA+ cells. Profiled with immunoSEQ multiplex PCR; TCRdb holds only in-frame clones, not every one. The data contain nearly 2 million clones, approximately 94% of them singletons. The material sequenced was naive CD8+ T cells sorted from blood. The origin of the receptors is a man in his late teens or twenties in good health.

This rearrangement joins TRBV6-5 to TRBJ1-6; 7 positions agree with TRBD1. This CDR3 contains 15 residues. In germline, CDR1 is MNHEY, CDR2 SVGAGI. J was trimmed by 9 bases and V by 4 bases; bases with no gene match: 9. The DNA of the CDR3 is TGTGCCAGCAGTTCCCTCGACAGGGTGGCTTCACCCCTCCACTTT. Its translation: CASSSLDRVASPLHF.

The rearrangement joins TRBV6-5 to TRBJ2-1; 8 nucleotides agree with TRBD2. The CDR3 consists of 15 residues. Trimming removed 5 bases from V and 2 bases from J; junction bases left unmatched: 5. Germline V gene lookup returns CDR1 MNHEY and CDR2 SVGAGI. The CDR3 DNA reads TGTGCCAGCAGTATTAGCGGGGAAACCTACAATGAGCAGTTCTTC. Translation gives CASSISGETYNEQFF.

This clone was seen a single time. The chain joins TRBV4-2 to TRBJ2-1; TRBD2 agrees at 13 bases. The CDR3 consists of 17 residues. After removal of 3 bases from V and 3 bases from J, the junction contained 5 bases not matched to a gene. Germline-derived CDR1 and CDR2 are LGHNA and YNFKEQ. The CDR3 DNA sequence: TGTGCCAGCAGCCAGGCGACTAGCGGGAGGTACTACAATGAGCAGTTCTTC. Amino acids: CASSQATSGRYYNEQFF.

This clone was picked up one time. V is TRBV11-3 and J is TRBJ2-2; D gene unclear. The germline V and J ends were trimmed by 5 bases and 6 bases, with 7 bases remaining between them. This CDR3 contains 12 residues. Germline CDR1 SGHNT, CDR2 YENEEA. CDR3 bases: TGTGCCAGCAGCCACGGGTCCGGGGAGCTGTTTTTT. This encodes CASSHGSGELFF.

The chain carries TRBV2 and TRBJ1-6; D gene uncertain. Trimming left V 2 bases short and J 0 bases short, with 8 bases between. The germline CDR1 and CDR2 sequences are SNHLY and FYNNEI. The CDR3 is made up of 16 amino acids. The CDR3 region is CASSERAGSYNSPLHF. CDR3 in DNA: TGTGCCAGCAGTGAAAGGGCCGGCTCCTATAATTCACCCCTCCACTTT.

Details on this clone: Other DNA sequences in the same sample also yield this CDR3. V is TRBV7-2 and J is TRBJ2-4; D not certain. The V end lost 1 base, the J end lost 0 bases, and 10 bases lay between the germline ends. Germline CDR1 SGHTA, CDR2 FQGNSA. This CDR3 contains 16 residues. The CDR3, as DNA: TGTGCCAGCAGCTTAGACAGTTTCCTAGCCAAAAACATTCAGTACTTC. Protein product: CASSLDSFLAKNIQYF.

The genes are TRBV7-9 and TRBJ1-4, with D unresolved. Trimming took off 8 bases at V and 8 bases at J, with 9 bases between the two ends. The CDR3 sequence is 11 residues long. Germline assignment: CDR1 SEHNR and CDR2 FQNEAQ (reference sequence). CDR3 nucleotide sequence: TGTGCCAGCGGCGCCAAAGAAAAACTGTTTTTT. It encodes CASGAKEKLFF. Combining the CDR3 with reference TRBV7-9 and TRBJ1-4 gives the whole variable domain DTGVSQNPRHKITKRGQNVTFRCDPISEHNRLYWYRQTLGQGPEFLTYFQNEAQLEKSRLLSDRFSAERPKGSFSTLEIQRTEQGDSAMYLCASGAKEKLFFGSGTQLSVL.

The J gene is TRBJ2-5, the V gene TRBV27, with 8 bases identical to TRBD2. J was trimmed by 0 bases and V by 3 bases; bases with no gene match: 6. The CDR3 runs to 16 residues. Germline V gene data show CDR1 as MNHEY and CDR2 as SMNVEV (reference sequence). The DNA for the CDR3 is TGTGCCAGCAGTTTCAGTAGCGGGGAGTACCAAGAGACCCAGTACTTC. This translates into CASSFSSGEYQETQYF.